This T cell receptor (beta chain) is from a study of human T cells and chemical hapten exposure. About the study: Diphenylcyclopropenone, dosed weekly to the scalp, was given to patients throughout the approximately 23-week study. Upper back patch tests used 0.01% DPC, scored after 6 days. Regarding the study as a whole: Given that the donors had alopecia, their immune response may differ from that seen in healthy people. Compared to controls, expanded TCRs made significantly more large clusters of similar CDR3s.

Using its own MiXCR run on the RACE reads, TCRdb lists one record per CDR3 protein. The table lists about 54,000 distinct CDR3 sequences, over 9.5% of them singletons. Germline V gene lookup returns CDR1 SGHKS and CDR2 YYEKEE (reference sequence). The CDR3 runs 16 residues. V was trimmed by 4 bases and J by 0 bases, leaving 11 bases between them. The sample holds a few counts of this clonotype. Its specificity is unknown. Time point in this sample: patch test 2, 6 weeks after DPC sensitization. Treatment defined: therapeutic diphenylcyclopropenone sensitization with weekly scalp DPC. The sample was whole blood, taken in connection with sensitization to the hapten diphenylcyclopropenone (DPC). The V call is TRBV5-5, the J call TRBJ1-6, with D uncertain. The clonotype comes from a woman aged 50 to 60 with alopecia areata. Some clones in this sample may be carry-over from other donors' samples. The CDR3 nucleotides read TGTGCCAGCAGCCCAGCAAGAAGCTCCTATAATTCACCCCTCCACTTT. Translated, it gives CASSPARSSYNSPLHF.